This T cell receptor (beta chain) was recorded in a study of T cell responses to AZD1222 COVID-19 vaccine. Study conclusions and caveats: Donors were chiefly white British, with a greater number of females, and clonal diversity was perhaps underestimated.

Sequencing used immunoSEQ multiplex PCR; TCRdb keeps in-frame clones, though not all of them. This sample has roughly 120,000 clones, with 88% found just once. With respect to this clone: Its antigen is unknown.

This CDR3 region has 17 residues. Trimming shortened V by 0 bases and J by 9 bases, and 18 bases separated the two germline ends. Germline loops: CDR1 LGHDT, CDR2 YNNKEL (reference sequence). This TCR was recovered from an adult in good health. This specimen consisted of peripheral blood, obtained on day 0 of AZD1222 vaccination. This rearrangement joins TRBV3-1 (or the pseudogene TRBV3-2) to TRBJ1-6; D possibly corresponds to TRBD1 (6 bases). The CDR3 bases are TGTGCCAGCAGCCAAGATTTTACAGGGAGCCAAAGTTCACCCCTCCACTTT. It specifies CASSQDFTGSQSSPLHF.